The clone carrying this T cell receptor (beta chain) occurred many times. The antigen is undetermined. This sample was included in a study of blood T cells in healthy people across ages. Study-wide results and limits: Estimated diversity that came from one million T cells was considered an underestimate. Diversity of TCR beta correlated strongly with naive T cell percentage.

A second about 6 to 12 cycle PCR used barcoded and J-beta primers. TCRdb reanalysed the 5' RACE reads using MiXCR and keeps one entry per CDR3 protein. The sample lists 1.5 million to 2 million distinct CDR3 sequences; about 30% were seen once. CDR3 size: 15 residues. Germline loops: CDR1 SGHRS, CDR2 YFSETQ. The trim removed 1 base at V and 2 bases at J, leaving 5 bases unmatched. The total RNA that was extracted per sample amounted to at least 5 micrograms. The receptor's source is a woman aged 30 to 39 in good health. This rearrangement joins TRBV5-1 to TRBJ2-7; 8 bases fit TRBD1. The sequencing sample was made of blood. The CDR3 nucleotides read TGCGCCAGCAGCTTGTACGGGACAGGCCCCTACGAGCAGTACTTC. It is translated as CASSLYGTGPYEQYF.